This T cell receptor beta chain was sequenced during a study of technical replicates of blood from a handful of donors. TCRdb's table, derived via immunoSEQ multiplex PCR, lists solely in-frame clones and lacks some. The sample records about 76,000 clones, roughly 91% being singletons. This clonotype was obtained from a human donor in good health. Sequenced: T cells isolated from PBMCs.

The CDR3 loop is CASSLPGANVLTF. For the CDR3, the DNA is TGTGCCAGCAGCCTCCCTGGGGCCAACGTCCTGACTTTC. The V and J genes are TRBV5-6 and TRBJ2-6; D not certain. The V and J ends lost 4 bases and 2 bases respectively, with 4 bases between them. The V gene's germline CDR1 is SGHDT and CDR2 YYEEEE. CDR3 size: 13 residues.